Listed below are T cell receptor beta chains from one sample, sequenced in a study of cytomegalovirus exposure and HLA in healthy donors. Only in-frame clones appear in the TCRdb table, and some are missing; sequencing was by immunoSEQ multiplex PCR. The table has some 70,000 clones, roughly 96% seen once. Sequences were obtained from PBMCs. These receptors originate from a man between 18 and 29 years old in good health and CMV-seronegative. Each CDR3 is given with its conserved first and last residue.

J: TRBJ1-1
V: TRBV28
length: 13
CDR3: CASSPLFNTEAFF

J: TRBJ2-6
V: TRBV5-1
length: 16
CDR3: CASSLGQGAGANVLTF

J: TRBJ2-1
V: TRBV10-1
length: 15
CDR3: CASSVGVSPYNEQFF

J: TRBJ2-3
V: TRBV18
length: 16
CDR3: CASSPPSSGGTDTQYF

J: TRBJ1-5
V: TRBV7-2
length: 14
CDR3: CASSFLGGYQPQHF

J: TRBJ1-1
V: TRBV14
length: 14
CDR3: CASSQGTGGTEAFF

J: TRBJ2-7
V: TRBV6-1
length: 15
CDR3: CASSESLAGGYEQYF

J: TRBJ2-6
V: TRBV6-5
length: 15
CDR3: CASRAGVSGANVLTF

J: TRBJ2-7
V: TRBV19
length: 15
CDR3: CASSTGQAPSYEQYF

J: TRBJ1-2
V: TRBV10-3
length: 13
CDR3: CAASGGANYGYTF

J: TRBJ2-2
V: TRBV7-9
length: 12
CDR3: CASSPDTGELFF

J: TRBJ2-7
V: TRBV9
length: 14
CDR3: CASSPGTVSYEQYF

J: TRBJ2-5
V: TRBV4-1
length: 15
CDR3: CASSQVQTGGETQYF

J: TRBJ1-3
V: TRBV18
length: 16
CDR3: CASSPRDRNSGNTIYF

J: TRBJ1-5
V: TRBV19
length: 13
CDR3: CASNGLSNQPQHF

J: TRBJ1-2
V: TRBV28
length: 13
CDR3: CASTATGGYGYTF

J: TRBJ2-7
V: TRBV6-6
length: 16
CDR3: CASSYSPSGSSYEQYF

J: TRBJ1-1
V: TRBV13
length: 14
CDR3: CASSNTGGNTEAFF

J: TRBJ2-1
V: TRBV19
length: 15
CDR3: CASSSLAGVNNEQFF

J: TRBJ2-7
V: TRBV27
length: 14
CDR3: CASSLRAGYYEQYF

J: TRBJ1-6
V: TRBV7-2
length: 16
CDR3: CASSSRSTGPSIIRHF

J: TRBJ1-1
V: TRBV6-1
length: 14
CDR3: CASRSFGGDTEAFF

J: TRBJ2-7
V: TRBV7-2
length: 16
CDR3: CASSVTGGQGWYEQYF

J: TRBJ1-1
V: TRBV29-1
length: 12
CDR3: CSVTGFETEAFF

J: TRBJ2-7
V: TRBV6-1
length: 15
CDR3: CASSEGTSGSYEQYF

J: TRBJ2-3
V: TRBV5-1
length: 16
CDR3: CASSSGLAGGPDTQYF

J: TRBJ1-4
V: TRBV2
length: 15
CDR3: CASTNTGGTNEKLFF

J: TRBJ1-5
V: TRBV7-8
length: 15
CDR3: CASSLAFRNNQPQHF

J: TRBJ2-5
V: TRBV29-1
length: 12
CDR3: CSVRTGLETQYF

J: TRBJ1-4
V: TRBV10-2
length: 14
CDR3: CASSLTAKNEKLFF

J: TRBJ1-2
V: TRBV5-4
length: 12
CDR3: CASSLAGYGYTF

J: TRBJ2-1
V: TRBV27
length: 13
CDR3: CASRLAGNNEQFF

J: TRBJ2-3
V: TRBV4-1
length: 17
CDR3: CASSQDKRTISTDTQYF

J: TRBJ1-1
V: TRBV11-2
length: 15
CDR3: CASSSQGATNTEAFF

J: TRBJ2-1
V: TRBV4-1
length: 18
CDR3: CASSQVPSGNGAYNEQFF

J: TRBJ2-1
V: TRBV27
length: 12
CDR3: CASSPLNNEQFF

J: TRBJ2-7
V: TRBV7-2
length: 13
CDR3: CASTPARGREQYF

J: TRBJ2-1
V: TRBV5-1
length: 13
CDR3: CASSLGDYNEQFF

J: TRBJ1-5
V: TRBV25-1
length: 14
CDR3: CANSTGPMNQPQHF

J: TRBJ2-2
V: TRBV5-4
length: 14
CDR3: CASSLREATGELFF